This passage covers 16 T cell receptor beta chains from one sample sequenced in a study of Graves' ophthalmopathy and Graves' hyperthyroidism. RNA transcripts provided the template for amplifying TCR beta CDR3 regions. HTBI primers served in a first-round RT-PCR, which a second-round multiplex PCR followed. TCRdb itself ran the multiplex PCR reads through MiXCR, one entry per CDR3 protein. The sample holds 300,000 to 450,000 distinct CDR3 sequences, approximately 18% seen once. Sample: peripheral blood. Receptors were obtained from an adult woman with stable Graves' hyperthyroidism.

This clonotype was found many times. The chain has TRBV12-3 or TRBV12-4 and TRBJ1-5, with 7 positions matching TRBD1. The CDR3 totals 15 residues. After removal of 2 bases from V and 1 base from J, the junction contained 2 bases not matched to a gene. The CDR3: CASSLRGLSNQPQHF. The CDR3, as DNA: TGTGCCAGCAGTTTAAGGGGGCTCAGCAATCAGCCCCAGCATTTT.

The table lists this clonotype with many counts. This chain connects TRBV12-3 or TRBV12-4 to TRBJ2-7; unclear D gene. V was shortened by 3 bases and J by 3 bases, with 12 bases between the two germline ends. The CDR3 length is 14 residues. The CDR3 DNA sequence: TGTGCCAGCAGTTTTAGCAATGGGGACTACGAGCAGTACTTC. Residues: CASSFSNGDYEQYF.

In this sample, this clonotype turned up many times. This chain uses TRBV12-3 or TRBV12-4 with TRBJ2-5, with D perhaps TRBD1 or TRBD2 (7 bases each). V lost 6 bases and J 4 bases, leaving 12 bases between the germline ends. This CDR3 has 13 amino acids. The CDR3 nucleotides read TGTGCCAGCAGCGACAGGGAGGGAGAGACCCAGTACTTC. Translating gives CASSDREGETQYF.

V usage is TRBV10-3 and J usage is TRBJ2-7; TRBD2 aligns across 10 bases. Germline V CDR1 and CDR2: ENHRY, SYGVKD. The CDR3 extends over 15 amino acids. J gave up 1 base and V 4 bases, and 4 bases lay outside the gene matches. Written as DNA, the CDR3 is TGTGCCATCAGTGTCGCTAGCGGGGGTTCCTACGAGCAGTACTTC. This codes for CAISVASGGSYEQYF.

This clonotype occurred many times. The CDR3 DNA reads TGTGCCAGCAGTTTCAGGGCTCCCTATAATTCACCCCTCCACTTT. Translation gives CASSFRAPYNSPLHF. The chain has TRBV28 and TRBJ1-6; D possibly corresponds to TRBD1 (5 bases). Germline V gives CDR1 MDHEN, CDR2 SYDVKM. V gave up 3 bases and J gave up 2 bases, with 8 bases separating them. The CDR3 sequence is 15 residues long.

This clonotype was recorded many times. This chain joins TRBV7-2 and TRBJ2-7; 10 nucleotides match TRBD2. This CDR3 is 13 amino acids long. V gave up 2 bases and J gave up 7 bases; unmatched junction bases: 2. Germline CDR1 is SGHTA and CDR2 is FQGNSA. This chain's CDR3 is CASSLSGRGEQYF. CDR3 in DNA: TGTGCCAGCAGCTTAAGCGGGAGGGGGGAGCAGTACTTC.

Ten or more counts support this clonotype. The chain has TRBV6-4 and TRBJ2-6; 9 nucleotides agree with TRBD1. V trimming: 5 bases; J trimming: 0 bases; junction bases outside the gene matches: 5. This CDR3 region has 17 residues. Germline lookup yields CDR1 MRHNA and CDR2 SNTAGT. The CDR3 is CASSRQGVISGANVLTF. The CDR3 DNA is TGTGCCAGCAGTCGACAGGGGGTAATCTCTGGGGCCAACGTCCTGACTTTC.

The table lists this clonotype with many counts. CDR3 DNA: TGTGCCAGCAGCTTATCGGGAGGAACAGATACGCAGTATTTT. It yields the protein CASSLSGGTDTQYF. The chain carries TRBV7-2 and TRBJ2-3; 7 nucleotides agree with TRBD2. The V gene end was trimmed by 2 bases and the J gene end by 3 bases; junction bases not matched to a gene: 2. Germline CDR1 is SGHTA and CDR2 is FQGNSA. The CDR3 runs to 14 residues.

This clonotype was counted many times. J is TRBJ2-2 and V is TRBV12-3 or TRBV12-4, with D possibly being TRBD2 (5 bases). The CDR3 extends over 17 amino acids. The ends were cut back, 1 base at V and 6 bases at J, with 18 bases in the middle. The DNA of the CDR3 is TGTGCCAGCAGTTTAGTCCTCACTAGTTTGGTGTCCGGGGAGCTGTTTTTT. Translation gives CASSLVLTSLVSGELFF.

This chain connects TRBV19 to TRBJ1-2; D gene ambiguous. Deletions cut 4 bases from V and 6 bases from J, with 15 bases between. The CDR3 length is 14 residues. From germline, CDR1 is LNHDA and CDR2 SQIVND (reference sequence). In nucleotides, the CDR3 is TGTGCCAGTAGTACGAGACACCCTCCGGATGGCTACACCTTC. Amino acids: CASSTRHPPDGYTF.

This clonotype was observed at least ten times. The chain uses TRBV7-9 and TRBJ2-7; 7 bases fit TRBD1. The CDR3 totals 15 residues. The germline CDR1 and CDR2 sequences are SEHNR and FQNEAQ (reference sequence). The trim removed 3 bases at V and 4 bases at J, leaving 9 bases unmatched. CDR3 region: CASSFGLGGAYEQYF. CDR3 nucleotide sequence: TGTGCCAGCAGCTTTGGTCTAGGGGGCGCGTACGAGCAGTACTTC.

V usage is TRBV10-3 and J usage is TRBJ2-2, with unresolved D. Germline loops: CDR1 ENHRY, CDR2 SYGVKD. The V end lost 8 bases, the J end lost 4 bases, and 17 bases lay between the germline ends. The CDR3 is 15 residues long. CDR3 sequence: CAIGGYGIGTGELFF. Written as DNA, the CDR3 is TGTGCCATCGGTGGATATGGAATAGGCACCGGGGAGCTGTTTTTT.

In regard to this clonotype: A much larger clone is a single base away; this may be a read error. The chain joins TRBV9 to TRBJ2-2; the D is unclear. The germline V gene has CDR1 SGDLS and CDR2 YYNGEE. There are 15 residues in the CDR3. V was trimmed by 0 bases and J by 2 bases, leaving 8 bases between them. The CDR3 DNA follows: TGTGCCAGCAGCGTAGCGCCCTTTAACACCGGGGAGCTGTTTTTT. It specifies CASSVAPFNTGELFF.

The chain carries TRBV6-4 and TRBJ1-1, with D unclear. This CDR3 region has 13 residues. CDR1 is MRHNA and CDR2 is SNTAGT in the germline V gene. The V gene lost 5 bases and the J gene lost 2 bases, with 9 bases spanning the gap. The CDR3 bases are TGTGCCAGCAGTAAACTAACCAACACTGAAGCTTTCTTT. Its translation is CASSKLTNTEAFF.

This clonotype was found many times. One end of the junction does not line up with germline, which may come from a read error. This chain uses TRBV12-3 or TRBV12-4 with TRBJ1-5; a weak D match, TRBD1 (5 bases). CDR3 length: 18 amino acids. The CDR3 sequence is CASSLNPSWGGINHPQHF. CDR3 in DNA: TGTGCCAGCAGTTTAAACCCTTCGTGGGGGGGAATCAATCACCCCCAGCATTTT.

CDR3 sequence: CSVEDGTGVEQYF. The DNA for the CDR3 is TGCAGCGTTGAAGACGGGACAGGGGTCGAGCAGTACTTC. This chain joins TRBV29-1 and TRBJ2-7; 10 bases are a match to TRBD1. There are 13 residues in the CDR3. Trimming at V came to 0 bases and at J to 6 bases, leaving 2 bases not matched to a gene. Germline CDR1 and CDR2: SQVTM and ANQGSEA.